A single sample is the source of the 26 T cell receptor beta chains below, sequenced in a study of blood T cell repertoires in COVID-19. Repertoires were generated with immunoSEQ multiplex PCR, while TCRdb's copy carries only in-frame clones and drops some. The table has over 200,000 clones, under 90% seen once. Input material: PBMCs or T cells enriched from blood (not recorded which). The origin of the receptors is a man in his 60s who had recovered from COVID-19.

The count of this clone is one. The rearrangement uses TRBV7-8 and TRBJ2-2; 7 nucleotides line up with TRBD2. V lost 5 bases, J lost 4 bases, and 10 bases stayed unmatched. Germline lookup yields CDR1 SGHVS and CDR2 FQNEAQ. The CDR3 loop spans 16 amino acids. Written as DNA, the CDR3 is TGTGCCAGCAGCGTCTCCGGGACTACCCTCACCGGGGAGCTGTTTTTT. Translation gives CASSVSGTTLTGELFF.

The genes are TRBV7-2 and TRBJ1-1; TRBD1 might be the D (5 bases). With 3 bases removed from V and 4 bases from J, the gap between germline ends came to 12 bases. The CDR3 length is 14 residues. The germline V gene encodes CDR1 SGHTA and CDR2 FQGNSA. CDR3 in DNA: TGTGCCAGCAGCTTTTTGGGACTGGGCACTGAAGCTTTCTTT. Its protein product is CASSFLGLGTEAFF.

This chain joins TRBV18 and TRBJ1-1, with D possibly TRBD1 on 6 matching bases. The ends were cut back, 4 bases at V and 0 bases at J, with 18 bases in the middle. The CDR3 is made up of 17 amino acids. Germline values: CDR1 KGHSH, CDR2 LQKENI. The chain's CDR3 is CASSRGISGQMNTEAFF. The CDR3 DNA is TGTGCCAGCTCACGGGGTATATCCGGACAGATGAACACTGAAGCTTTCTTT.

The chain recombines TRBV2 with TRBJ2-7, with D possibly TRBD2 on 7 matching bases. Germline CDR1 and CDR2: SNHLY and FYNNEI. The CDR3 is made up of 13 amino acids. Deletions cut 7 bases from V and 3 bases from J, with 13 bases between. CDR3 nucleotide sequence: TGTGCCAGCAAGGGGGGGACCCACTACGAGCAGTACTTC. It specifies CASKGGTHYEQYF.

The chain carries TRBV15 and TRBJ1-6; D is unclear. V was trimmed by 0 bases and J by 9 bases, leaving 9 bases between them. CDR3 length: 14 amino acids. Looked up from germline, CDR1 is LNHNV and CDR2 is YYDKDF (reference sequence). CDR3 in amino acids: CATSRDPGISPLHF. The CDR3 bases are TGTGCCACCAGCAGAGATCCCGGGATTTCACCCCTCCACTTT.

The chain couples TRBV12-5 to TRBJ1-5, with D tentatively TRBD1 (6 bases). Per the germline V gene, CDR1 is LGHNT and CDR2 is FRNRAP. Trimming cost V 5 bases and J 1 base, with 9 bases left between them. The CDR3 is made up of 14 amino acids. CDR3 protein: CASGADRSNQPQHF. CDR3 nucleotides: TGTGCTAGTGGTGCGGACAGAAGCAATCAGCCCCAGCATTTT.

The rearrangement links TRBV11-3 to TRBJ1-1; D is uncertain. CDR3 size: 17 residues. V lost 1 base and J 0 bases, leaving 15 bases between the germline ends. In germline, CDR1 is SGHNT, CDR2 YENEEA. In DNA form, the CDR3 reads TGTGCCAGCAGCTTAGGGTACAGTGGTCCCATGAACACTGAAGCTTTCTTT. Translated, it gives CASSLGYSGPMNTEAFF.

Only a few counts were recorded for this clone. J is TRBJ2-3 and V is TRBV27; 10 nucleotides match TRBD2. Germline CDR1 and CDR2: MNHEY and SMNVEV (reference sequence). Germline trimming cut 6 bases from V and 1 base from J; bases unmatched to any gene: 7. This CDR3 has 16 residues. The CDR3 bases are TGTGCCAGCAGACCTAGCGGGGGCGGGGGCACAGATACGCAGTATTTT. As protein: CASRPSGGGGTDTQYF.

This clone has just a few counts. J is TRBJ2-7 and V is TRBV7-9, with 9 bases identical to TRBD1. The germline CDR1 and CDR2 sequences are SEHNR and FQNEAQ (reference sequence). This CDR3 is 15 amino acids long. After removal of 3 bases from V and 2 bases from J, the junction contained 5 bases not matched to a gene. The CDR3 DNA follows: TGTGCCAGCAGCTTCTCCGGGACAGGGCCCTACGAGCAGTACTTC. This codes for CASSFSGTGPYEQYF.

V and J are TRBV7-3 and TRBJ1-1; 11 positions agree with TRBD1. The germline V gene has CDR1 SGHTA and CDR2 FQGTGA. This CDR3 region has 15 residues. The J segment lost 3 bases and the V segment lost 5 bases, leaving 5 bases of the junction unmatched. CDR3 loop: CASSREGQGDTEAFF. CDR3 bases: TGTGCCAGCAGCCGGGAGGGACAGGGGGACACTGAAGCTTTCTTT.

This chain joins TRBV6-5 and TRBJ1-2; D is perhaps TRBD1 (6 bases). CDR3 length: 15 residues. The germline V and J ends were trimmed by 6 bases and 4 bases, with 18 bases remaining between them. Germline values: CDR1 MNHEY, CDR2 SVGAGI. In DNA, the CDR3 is TGTGCCAGCAGCCTTGACAGGATAGAGGGCTATGGCTACACCTTC. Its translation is CASSLDRIEGYGYTF.

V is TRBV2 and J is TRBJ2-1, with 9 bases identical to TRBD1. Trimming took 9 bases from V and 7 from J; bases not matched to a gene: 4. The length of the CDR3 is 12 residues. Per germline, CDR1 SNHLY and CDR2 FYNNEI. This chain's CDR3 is CARQGAWNEQFF. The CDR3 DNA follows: TGTGCCAGACAGGGGGCTTGGAATGAGCAGTTCTTC.

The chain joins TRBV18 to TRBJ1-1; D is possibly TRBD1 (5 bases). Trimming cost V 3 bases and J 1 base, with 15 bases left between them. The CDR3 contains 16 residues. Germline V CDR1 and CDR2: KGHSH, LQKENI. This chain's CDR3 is CASSPLGGSQNTEAFF. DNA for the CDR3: TGTGCCAGCTCACCTCTGGGGGGGTCACAGAACACTGAAGCTTTCTTT.

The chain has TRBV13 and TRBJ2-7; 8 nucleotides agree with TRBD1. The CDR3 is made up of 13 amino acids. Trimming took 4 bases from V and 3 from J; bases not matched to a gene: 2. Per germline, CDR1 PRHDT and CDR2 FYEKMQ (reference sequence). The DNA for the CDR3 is TGTGCCAGCAGCTCTGGACAGGGCTACGAGCAGTACTTC. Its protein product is CASSSGQGYEQYF.

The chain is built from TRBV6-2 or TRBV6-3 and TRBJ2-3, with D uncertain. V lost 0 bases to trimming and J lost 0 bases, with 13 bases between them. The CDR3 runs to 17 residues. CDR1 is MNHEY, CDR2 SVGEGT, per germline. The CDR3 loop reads CASSYSNEAPSTDTQYF. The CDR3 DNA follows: TGTGCCAGCAGTTACTCGAATGAGGCGCCTAGCACAGATACGCAGTATTTT.

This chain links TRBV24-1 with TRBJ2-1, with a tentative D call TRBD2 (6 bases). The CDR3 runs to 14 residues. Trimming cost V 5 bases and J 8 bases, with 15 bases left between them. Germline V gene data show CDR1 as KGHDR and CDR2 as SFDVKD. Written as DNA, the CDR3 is TGTGCCACCAGTGCCGACGGGACTCTGGATGAGCAGTTCTTC. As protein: CATSADGTLDEQFF.

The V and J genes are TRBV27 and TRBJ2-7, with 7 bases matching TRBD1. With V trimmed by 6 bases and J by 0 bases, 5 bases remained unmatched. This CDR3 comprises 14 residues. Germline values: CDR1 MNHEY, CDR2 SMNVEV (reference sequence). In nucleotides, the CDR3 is TGTGCCAGCAGGGGGACAGCGAGCTCCTACGAGCAGTACTTC. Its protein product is CASRGTASSYEQYF.

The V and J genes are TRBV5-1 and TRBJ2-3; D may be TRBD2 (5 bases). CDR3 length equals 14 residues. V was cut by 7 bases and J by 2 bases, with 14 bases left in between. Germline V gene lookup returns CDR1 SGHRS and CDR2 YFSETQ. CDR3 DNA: TGCGCCAGCGCTAGCTCCGATTACACAGATACGCAGTATTTT. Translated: CASASSDYTDTQYF.

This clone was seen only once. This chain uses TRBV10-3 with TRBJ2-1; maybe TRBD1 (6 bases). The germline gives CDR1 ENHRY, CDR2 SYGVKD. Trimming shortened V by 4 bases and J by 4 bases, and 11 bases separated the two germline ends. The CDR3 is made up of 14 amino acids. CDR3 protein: CAISGQAVYNEQFF. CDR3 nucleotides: TGTGCCATCAGTGGACAGGCAGTGTACAATGAGCAGTTCTTC.

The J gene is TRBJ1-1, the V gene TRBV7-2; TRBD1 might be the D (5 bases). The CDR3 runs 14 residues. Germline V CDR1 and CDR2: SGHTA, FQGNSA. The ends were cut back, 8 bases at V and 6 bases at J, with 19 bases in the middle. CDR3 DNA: TGTGCCAGCGCTCGGGACCTCAAGCGGGCTGAAGCTTTCTTT. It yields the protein CASARDLKRAEAFF.

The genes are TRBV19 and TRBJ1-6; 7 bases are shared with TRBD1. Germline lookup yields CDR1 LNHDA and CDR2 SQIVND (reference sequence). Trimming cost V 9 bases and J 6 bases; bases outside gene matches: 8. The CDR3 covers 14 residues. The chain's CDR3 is CASRSGQSNSPLHF. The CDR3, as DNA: TGTGCCAGCAGATCGGGACAGAGTAATTCACCCCTCCACTTT. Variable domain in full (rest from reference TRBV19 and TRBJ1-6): DGGITQSPKYLFRKEGQNVTLSCEQNLNHDAMYWYRQDPGQGLRLIYYSQIVNDFQKGDIAEGYSVSREKKESFPLTVTSAQKNPTAFYLCASRSGQSNSPLHFGNGTRLTVT.

The CDR3 here is CASSLLSAGNTEAFF. DNA for the CDR3: TGTGCCAGCAGCTTATTATCGGCGGGAAACACTGAAGCTTTCTTT. The genes are TRBV11-2 and TRBJ1-1; D call uncertain. The V end lost 2 bases, the J end lost 2 bases, and 12 bases lay between the germline ends. The germline V gene encodes CDR1 SGHAT and CDR2 FQNNGV. The CDR3 covers 15 residues. Full variable domain (remainder filled in from reference TRBV11-2 and TRBJ1-1): EAGVAQSPRYKIIEKRQSVAFWCNPISGHATLYWYQQILGQGPKLLIQFQNNGVVDDSQLPKDRFSAERLKGVDSTLKIQPAKLEDSAVYLCASSLLSAGNTEAFFGQGTRLTVV.

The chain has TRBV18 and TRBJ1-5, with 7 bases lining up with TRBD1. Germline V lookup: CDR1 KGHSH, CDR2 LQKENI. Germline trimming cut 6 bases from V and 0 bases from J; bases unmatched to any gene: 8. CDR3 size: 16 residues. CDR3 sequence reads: CASSRQGPLSNQPQHF. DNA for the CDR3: TGTGCCAGCTCCCGACAGGGTCCACTTAGCAATCAGCCCCAGCATTTT.

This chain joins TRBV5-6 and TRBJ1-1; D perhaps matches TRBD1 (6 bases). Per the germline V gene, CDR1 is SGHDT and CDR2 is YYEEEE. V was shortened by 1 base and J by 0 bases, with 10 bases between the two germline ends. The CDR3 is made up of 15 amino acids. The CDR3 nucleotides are TGTGCCAGCAGCTTGTTGGGGACAATGAACACTGAAGCTTTCTTT. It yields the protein CASSLLGTMNTEAFF. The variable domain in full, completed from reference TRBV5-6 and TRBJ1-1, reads DAGVTQSPTHLIKTRGQQVTLRCSPKSGHDTVSWYQQALGQGPQFIFQYYEEEERQRGNFPDRFSGHQFPNYSSELNVNALLLGDSALYLCASSLLGTMNTEAFFGQGTRLTVV.

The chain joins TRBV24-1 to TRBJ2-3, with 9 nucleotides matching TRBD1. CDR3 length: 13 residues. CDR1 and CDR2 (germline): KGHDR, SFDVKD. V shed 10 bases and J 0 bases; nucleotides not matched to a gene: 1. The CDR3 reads CATQGASTDTQYF. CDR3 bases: TGTGCCACACAGGGGGCGAGCACAGATACGCAGTATTTT.

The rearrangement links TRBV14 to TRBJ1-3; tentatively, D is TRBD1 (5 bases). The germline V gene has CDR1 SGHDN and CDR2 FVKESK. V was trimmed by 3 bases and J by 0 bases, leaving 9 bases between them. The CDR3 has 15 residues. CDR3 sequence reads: CASSHGGISGNTIYF. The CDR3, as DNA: TGTGCCAGCAGCCACGGGGGGATCTCTGGAAACACCATATATTTT. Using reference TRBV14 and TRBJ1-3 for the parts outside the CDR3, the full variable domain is EAGVTQFPSHSVIEKGQTVTLRCDPISGHDNLYWYRRVMGKEIKFLLHFVKESKQDESGMPNNRFLAERTGGTYSTLKVQPAELEDSGVYFCASSHGGISGNTIYFGEGSWLTVV.